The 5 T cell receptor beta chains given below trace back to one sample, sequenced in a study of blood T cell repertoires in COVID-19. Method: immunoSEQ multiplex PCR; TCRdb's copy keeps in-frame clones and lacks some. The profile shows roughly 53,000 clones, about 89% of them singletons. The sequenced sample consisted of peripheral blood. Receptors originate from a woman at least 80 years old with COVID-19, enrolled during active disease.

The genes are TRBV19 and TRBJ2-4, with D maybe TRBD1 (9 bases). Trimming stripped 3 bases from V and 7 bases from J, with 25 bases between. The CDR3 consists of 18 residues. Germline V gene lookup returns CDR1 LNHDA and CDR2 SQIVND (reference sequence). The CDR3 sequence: CASSMPGTGSIAGNIQYF. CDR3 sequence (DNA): TGTGCCAGTAGTATGCCTGGGACAGGGTCTATAGCGGGGAACATTCAGTACTTC.

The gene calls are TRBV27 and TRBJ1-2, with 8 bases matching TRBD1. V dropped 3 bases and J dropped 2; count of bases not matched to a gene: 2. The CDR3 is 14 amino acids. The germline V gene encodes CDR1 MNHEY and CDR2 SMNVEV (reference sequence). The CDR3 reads CASSFRGRNYGYTF. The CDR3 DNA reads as TGTGCCAGCAGTTTCAGGGGGCGAAACTATGGCTACACCTTC.

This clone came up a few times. This chain's CDR3 is CASSSNLNRDRVFDEQYF. CDR3 nucleotides: TGTGCCAGCAGCTCAAATTTGAACCGGGACAGGGTTTTCGACGAGCAGTACTTC. This chain links TRBV7-8 with TRBJ2-7; TRBD1 matches 9 bases. Per the germline V gene, CDR1 is SGHVS and CDR2 is FQNEAQ. The CDR3 sequence is 18 residues long. V lost 4 bases to trimming and J lost 5 bases; unmatched junction nucleotides: 18.

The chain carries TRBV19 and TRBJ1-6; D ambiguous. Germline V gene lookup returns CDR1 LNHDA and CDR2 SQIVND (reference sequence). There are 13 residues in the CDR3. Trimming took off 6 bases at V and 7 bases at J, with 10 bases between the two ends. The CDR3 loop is CASSRELNSPLHF. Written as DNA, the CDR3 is TGTGCCAGTAGCCGGGAACTAAATTCACCCCTCCACTTT. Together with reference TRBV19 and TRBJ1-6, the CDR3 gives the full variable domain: DGGITQSPKYLFRKEGQNVTLSCEQNLNHDAMYWYRQDPGQGLRLIYYSQIVNDFQKGDIAEGYSVSREKKESFPLTVTSAQKNPTAFYLCASSRELNSPLHFGNGTRLTVT.

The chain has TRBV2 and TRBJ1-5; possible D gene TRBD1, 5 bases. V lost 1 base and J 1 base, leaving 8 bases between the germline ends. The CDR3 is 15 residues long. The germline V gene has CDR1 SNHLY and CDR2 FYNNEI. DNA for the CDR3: TGTGCCAGCAGTGAAGAGGGGCCGAGCAATCAGCCCCAGCATTTT. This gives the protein CASSEEGPSNQPQHF.